Listed below are T cell receptor beta chains from one sample, sequenced in a study of Graves' ophthalmopathy and Graves' hyperthyroidism. Using its own MiXCR run on the multiplex PCR reads, TCRdb lists one record per CDR3 protein. The sample gives approximately 700,000 distinct CDR3 sequences, about two fifths of which show up once; more than 2.5% is in the top ten. Sequencing used peripheral blood. These receptors came from an adult man with Graves' ophthalmopathy. CDR3s include the opening cysteine and the closing phenylalanine or tryptophan. The D gene is left open where the match is weak. The size field is filled for only some rows; it gives once, few, many or a size class.

j_gene: TRBJ1-5
d_gene: TRBD1
abundance: -
v_gene: TRBV19
CDR3nt: TGTGCCAGTAGTGCGACAGGGGTATATAGCAATCAGCCCCAGCATTTT
CDR3aa: CASSATGVYSNQPQHF

j_gene: TRBJ2-5
d_gene: TRBD1
abundance: many
v_gene: TRBV7-9
CDR3nt: TGTGCCAGCAGAGCCGGGACAGACGAGACCCAGTACTTC
CDR3aa: CASRAGTDETQYF

j_gene: TRBJ1-1
d_gene: -
abundance: few
v_gene: TRBV2
CDR3nt: TGCGCCAGCAGCCAAGATTTGTTACGGGGTCGTACTGAAGCTTTCTTT
CDR3aa: CASSQDLLRGRTEAFF

j_gene: TRBJ1-1
d_gene: TRBD1
abundance: once
v_gene: TRBV9
CDR3nt: TGTGCCAGCAGCATCCAGAACACCGGGGACAGTCTTTCGAAGACTGGCACTGAAGCTTTCTTT
CDR3aa: CASSIQNTGDSLSKTGTEAFF

j_gene: TRBJ1-6
d_gene: -
abundance: -
v_gene: TRBV19
CDR3nt: TGTGCCAGTAGTCCCTTCCTGCTCTATAATTCACCCCTCCACTTT
CDR3aa: CASSPFLLYNSPLHF

j_gene: TRBJ2-5
d_gene: -
abundance: many
v_gene: TRBV19
CDR3nt: TGTGCCAGTAGTATAGGCCGGACAGCGCAAGAGACCCAGTACTTC
CDR3aa: CASSIGRTAQETQYF

j_gene: TRBJ1-5
d_gene: -
abundance: -
v_gene: TRBV12-3/TRBV12-4
CDR3nt: TGTGCCAGCAGTCCCCTAGGCAGGGGCCATCAGGCCCAGCATTTT
CDR3aa: CASSPLGRGHQAQHF

j_gene: TRBJ2-2
d_gene: -
abundance: -
v_gene: TRBV12-3/TRBV12-4
CDR3nt: TGTGCCAGCAGATTTGGGGGAACCGGGGAGCTGTTTTTT
CDR3aa: CASRFGGTGELFF

j_gene: TRBJ2-2
d_gene: TRBD2
abundance: few
v_gene: TRBV2
CDR3nt: TGTGCCAGCAGTGCCGGACTAGCGGGGAGGGTGGACACCGGGGAGCTGTTTTTT
CDR3aa: CASSAGLAGRVDTGELFF

j_gene: TRBJ1-5
d_gene: TRBD1
abundance: many
v_gene: TRBV19
CDR3nt: TGTGCCAGTAGTCTGACACAGGGGAGCAATCAGCCCCAGCATTTT
CDR3aa: CASSLTQGSNQPQHF

j_gene: TRBJ1-2
d_gene: -
abundance: few
v_gene: TRBV30
CDR3nt: TGTGCCTGGACGGGCAGGCAGTACTATGGCTACACCTTC
CDR3aa: CAWTGRQYYGYTF

j_gene: TRBJ1-1
d_gene: -
abundance: -
v_gene: TRBV4-2
CDR3nt: TGTGCCAGCGTACAACAGGGAGGCACTGAAGCTTTCTTT
CDR3aa: CASVQQGGTEAFF

j_gene: TRBJ1-2
d_gene: -
abundance: many
v_gene: TRBV6-5
CDR3nt: TGTGCCAGCAGTATTGCTCCGGGGCAGGATGGCTACACCTTC
CDR3aa: CASSIAPGQDGYTF

j_gene: TRBJ2-5
d_gene: -
abundance: -
v_gene: TRBV20-1
CDR3nt: TGCAGTGCTAGAGGGGGGCCTAATGAGACCCAGTACTTC
CDR3aa: CSARGGPNETQYF

j_gene: TRBJ1-3
d_gene: -
abundance: -
v_gene: TRBV29-1
CDR3nt: TGCAGCGTTGAAGTCGGGGAATCGGGAAACACCATATATTTT
CDR3aa: CSVEVGESGNTIYF

j_gene: TRBJ2-7
d_gene: -
abundance: once
v_gene: TRBV20-1
CDR3nt: TGCAGTGCCCGTCGGGGCGGGCCGGCCCTCCGCGAGCAGTACTTC
CDR3aa: CSARRGGPALREQYF

j_gene: TRBJ2-5
d_gene: -
abundance: -
v_gene: TRBV5-1
CDR3nt: TGCGCCAGCAGCTTGGAGGTGGCCTTCCAAGAGACCCAGTACTTC
CDR3aa: CASSLEVAFQETQYF

j_gene: TRBJ1-1
d_gene: -
abundance: once
v_gene: TRBV2
CDR3nt: TGTGCCAGCAGCGGGGCAGAGAACACTGAAGCTTTCTTT
CDR3aa: CASSGAENTEAFF

j_gene: TRBJ2-5
d_gene: TRBD2
abundance: many
v_gene: TRBV12-3/TRBV12-4
CDR3nt: TGTGCCAGCAGAAGGCAAGCGGGAGATGAGACCCAGTACTTC
CDR3aa: CASRRQAGDETQYF

j_gene: TRBJ1-4
d_gene: TRBD1
abundance: -
v_gene: TRBV2
CDR3nt: TGTGCCAGCAGTGGGGACAGCCAGTTTGAAAAACTGTTTTTC
CDR3aa: CASSGDSQFEKLFF

j_gene: TRBJ2-2
d_gene: -
abundance: -
v_gene: TRBV29-1
CDR3nt: TGCAGCGTTGGACAGTTAATGAACACCGGGGAGCTGTTTTTT
CDR3aa: CSVGQLMNTGELFF

j_gene: TRBJ2-2
d_gene: -
abundance: few
v_gene: TRBV5-1
CDR3nt: TGCGCCAGCAGCATCCAAGGGGGGAACACCGGGGAGCTGTTTTTT
CDR3aa: CASSIQGGNTGELFF

j_gene: TRBJ1-4
d_gene: -
abundance: few
v_gene: TRBV10-2
CDR3nt: TGTGCCAGCAGAACCGACGGCGCAACTAATGAAAAACTGTTTTTT
CDR3aa: CASRTDGATNEKLFF

j_gene: TRBJ1-2
d_gene: -
abundance: -
v_gene: TRBV25-1
CDR3nt: TGTGCCAGCAGTGCCAAGGACAGTTTCAACTATGGCTACACCTTC
CDR3aa: CASSAKDSFNYGYTF

j_gene: TRBJ1-6
d_gene: -
abundance: -
v_gene: TRBV14
CDR3nt: TGTGCCAGCAGCCAAGATTCGGGAGGCTTTTCACCCCTCCACTTT
CDR3aa: CASSQDSGGFSPLHF

j_gene: TRBJ2-7
d_gene: TRBD1
abundance: -
v_gene: TRBV2
CDR3nt: TGTGCCAGCAGCCGGCCTCTAGGGACAGGTGAACGCTCCTACGAGCAGTACTTC
CDR3aa: CASSRPLGTGERSYEQYF